A single sample is the source of the 32 T cell receptor beta chains below, sequenced in a study of control samples from healthy donors and cancer patients. Sequencing used immunoSEQ multiplex PCR; TCRdb keeps in-frame clones, though not all of them. Here the sample spans about 89,000 clones, about 85% being singletons. Sample: blood. The receptors derive from a middle-aged woman in good health.

The chain carries TRBV20-1 and TRBJ1-2; D not resolved. V lost 6 bases and J 4 bases, leaving 9 bases between the germline ends. The CDR3 covers 11 residues. Germline loops: CDR1 DFQATT, CDR2 SNEGSKA (reference sequence). CDR3 loop: CSAIGAYGYTF. In DNA, the CDR3 is TGCAGTGCCATCGGCGCCTATGGCTACACCTTC.

The rearrangement links TRBV13 to TRBJ1-1; perhaps TRBD1 as D (6 bases). The CDR3 spans 15 residues. Germline values: CDR1 PRHDT, CDR2 FYEKMQ (reference sequence). Trimming removed 5 bases from V and 0 bases from J, with 13 bases in between. The DNA of the CDR3 is TGTGCCAGCAGCACACGGACAGTTATGAACACTGAAGCTTTCTTT. Its translation is CASSTRTVMNTEAFF.

V gene TRBV6-2 or TRBV6-3 combines with J gene TRBJ1-2; D uncertain. The CDR3 covers 16 residues. The ends were cut back, 0 bases at V and 2 bases at J, with 13 bases in the middle. Germline V gene lookup returns CDR1 MNHEY and CDR2 SVGEGT. The CDR3 is CASSYSMGWGNYGYTF. In nucleotides, the CDR3 is TGTGCCAGCAGTTACTCGATGGGTTGGGGAAACTATGGCTACACCTTC.

V usage is TRBV19 and J usage is TRBJ1-2; tentative D call: TRBD1 (5 bases). Germline CDR1 LNHDA, CDR2 SQIVND (reference sequence). The CDR3 is 14 residues long. The V and J ends lost 4 bases and 7 bases respectively, with 16 bases between them. The chain's CDR3 is CASSKGTLTIGYTF. The CDR3, as DNA: TGTGCCAGTAGTAAGGGGACCCTAACTATTGGCTACACCTTC. Using reference TRBV19 and TRBJ1-2 for the parts outside the CDR3, the full variable domain is DGGITQSPKYLFRKEGQNVTLSCEQNLNHDAMYWYRQDPGQGLRLIYYSQIVNDFQKGDIAEGYSVSREKKESFPLTVTSAQKNPTAFYLCASSKGTLTIGYTFGSGTRLTVV.

The CDR3 loop reads CASSRGFGERNQPQHF. CDR3 sequence (DNA): TGTGCCAGCAGCAGGGGATTCGGGGAACGCAATCAGCCCCAGCATTTT. The chain combines TRBV7-2 with TRBJ1-5, with a possible D match to TRBD1 (5 bases). The ends were cut back, 5 bases at V and 2 bases at J, with 16 bases in the middle. Germline V gene lookup returns CDR1 SGHTA and CDR2 FQGNSA. The CDR3 has 16 residues.

This chain uses TRBV9 with TRBJ1-2, with TRBD1 as a possible D gene (6 bases). Deletions cut 6 bases from V and 1 base from J, with 13 bases between. The CDR3 contains 14 residues. Germline V gene sequence: CDR1 SGDLS, CDR2 YYNGEE. The DNA for the CDR3 is TGTGCCAGCACCCAGGACAGCAGTAACTATGGCTACACCTTC. Translation: CASTQDSSNYGYTF.

V and J are TRBV27 and TRBJ2-7; D gene uncertain. The CDR3 is 18 residues long. Germline CDR1 MNHEY, CDR2 SMNVEV (reference sequence). V was clipped by 6 bases and J by 2 bases, with 26 bases between them. Here the CDR3 DNA reads TGTGCCAGCAGCAGGCACAGTTCATCGAGGTCCCCTACCTACGAGCAGTACTTC. Protein sequence: CASSRHSSSRSPTYEQYF.

The chain is built from TRBV6-2 or TRBV6-3 and TRBJ2-3; D is perhaps TRBD1 (6 bases). CDR3 size: 16 residues. V lost 4 bases and J lost 2, with 16 bases in between. Germline lookup yields CDR1 MNHEY and CDR2 SVGEGT. CDR3 nucleotides: TGTGCCAGCAGTTTGACAGGACACAAGTACACAGATACGCAGTATTTT. Protein product: CASSLTGHKYTDTQYF.

The chain joins TRBV19 to TRBJ1-1, with 12 nucleotides matching TRBD1. The germline gives CDR1 LNHDA, CDR2 SQIVND (reference sequence). The J segment lost 4 bases and the V segment lost 10 bases, leaving 10 bases of the junction unmatched. The CDR3 covers 15 residues. This CDR3 is CATSGQGAQGTEAFF. The CDR3 region has the DNA TGTGCCACCTCGGGACAGGGGGCGCAGGGCACTGAAGCTTTCTTT.

The rearrangement links TRBV6-2 or TRBV6-3 to TRBJ2-5, with unresolved D. The CDR3 sequence is 13 residues long. Trimming shortened V by 5 bases and J by 5 bases, and 12 bases separated the two germline ends. Germline V gives CDR1 MNHEY, CDR2 SVGEGT. The CDR3 DNA reads TGTGCCAGCAGTCTACAGATAAGGGAGACCCAGTACTTC. Its protein is CASSLQIRETQYF.

The chain is built from TRBV19 and TRBJ1-4; D remains ambiguous. Trimming cost V 4 bases and J 5 bases, with 11 bases left between them. The CDR3 has 14 residues. Germline assignment: CDR1 LNHDA and CDR2 SQIVND (reference sequence). CDR3 in DNA: TGTGCCAGTAGTACTAACCCATGGAATGAAAAACTGTTTTTT. This gives the protein CASSTNPWNEKLFF.

The gene calls are TRBV11-2 and TRBJ2-3, with 13 bases aligning to TRBD2. Per germline, CDR1 SGHAT and CDR2 FQNNGV. After removal of 1 base from V and 5 bases from J, the junction contained 12 bases not matched to a gene. The CDR3 has 19 residues. Here the CDR3 DNA reads TGTGCCAGCAGCTTAGGTCAGACTAGCGGGGGGTCTAACCGAGATACGCAGTATTTT. It is translated as CASSLGQTSGGSNRDTQYF.

This clone occurred a few times. Other DNA sequences in this specimen translate into the identical CDR3. This sequence joins TRBV11-2 and TRBJ1-2, with D uncertain. V dropped 5 bases and J dropped 3 bases, with 13 bases sitting between them. Germline loops: CDR1 SGHAT, CDR2 FQNNGV. This CDR3 region has 14 residues. The CDR3 sequence is CASSPGERDYGYTF. CDR3 in DNA: TGTGCCAGCAGCCCCGGAGAGAGGGACTATGGCTACACCTTC.

J is TRBJ1-1 and V is TRBV6-6, with 12 positions matching TRBD1. The CDR3 contains 14 residues. The junction had 2 bases not matched to a gene; V was cut back by 4 bases and J by 5 bases. CDR1 is MNHNY, CDR2 SVGAGI, per germline (reference sequence). CDR3 in amino acids: CASSSGQGATEAFF. In DNA, the CDR3 is TGTGCCAGCAGTTCGGGACAGGGGGCAACTGAAGCTTTCTTT.

The chain combines TRBV5-1 with TRBJ1-2, with 9 bases fitting TRBD1. The CDR3 contains 16 residues. V lost 0 bases and J lost 0; bases outside the gene matches: 3. Germline assignment: CDR1 SGHRS and CDR2 YFSETQ. The CDR3 protein is CASSLVGTGSNYGYTF. CDR3 bases: TGCGCCAGCAGCTTGGTAGGGACAGGGTCTAACTATGGCTACACCTTC.

The chain links TRBV5-5 to TRBJ1-6, with D uncertain. The CDR3 sequence is 13 residues long. V was pared by 0 bases and J by 10 bases, with 8 bases between. Per the germline V gene, CDR1 is SGHKS and CDR2 is YYEKEE (reference sequence). The CDR3, as DNA: TGTGCCAGCAGCTTGGCGGGTTTGTCACCCCTCCACTTT. Translation gives CASSLAGLSPLHF.

The rearrangement joins TRBV7-2 to TRBJ1-2; the D is unclear. Trimming took off 1 base at V and 4 bases at J, with 10 bases between the two ends. This CDR3 is 14 amino acids long. Germline lookup yields CDR1 SGHTA and CDR2 FQGNSA. In nucleotides, the CDR3 is TGTGCCAGCAGCTTAGAGGGCAGGCTCTATGGCTACACCTTC. This codes for CASSLEGRLYGYTF. Looking up the rest from reference TRBV7-2 and TRBJ1-2 gives the full variable domain: GAGVSQSPSNKVTEKGKDVELRCDPISGHTALYWYRQSLGQGLEFLIYFQGNSAPDKSGLPSDRFSAERTGGSVSTLTIQRTQQEDSAVYLCASSLEGRLYGYTFGSGTRLTVV.

This clone came up a few times. The V gene is TRBV7-2, the J gene TRBJ1-1; D ambiguous. V dropped 7 bases and J dropped 0 bases, with 6 bases sitting between them. This CDR3 spans 12 amino acids. Germline loops: CDR1 SGHTA, CDR2 FQGNSA. The DNA for the CDR3 is TGTGCCAGCAAGAGTCTGAACACTGAAGCTTTCTTT. This codes for CASKSLNTEAFF.

The V and J genes are TRBV21-1 and TRBJ1-2; the listed D gene, TRBD1, was not tested against the DNA. TRBV21-1 is classified as a pseudogene. The CDR3 is 13 amino acids. This CDR3 reads CASSTNRGHGYTF. In nucleotides, the CDR3 is TGTGCCAGCAGCACTAACAGGGGGCATGGCTACACCTTC.

The V gene is TRBV10-3, the J gene TRBJ1-1; possibly TRBD1 for D (5 bases). The germline gives CDR1 ENHRY, CDR2 SYGVKD. The length of the CDR3 is 15 residues. Trimming left V 10 bases short and J 1 base short, with 19 bases between. For the CDR3, the DNA is TGTGCCACCGGGAGCCGGGGGAACTCGAACACTGAAGCTTTCTTT. It translates to CATGSRGNSNTEAFF.

The chain couples TRBV4-2 to TRBJ1-4, with a weak D call TRBD1 (5 bases). CDR1 is LGHNA, CDR2 YNFKEQ, per germline. Trimming took 5 bases from V and 0 from J, leaving 13 bases between them. This CDR3 has 16 residues. The CDR3 protein is CASSFGGGTTNEKLFF. CDR3 nucleotide sequence: TGTGCCAGCAGCTTCGGGGGGGGGACAACTAATGAAAAACTGTTTTTT.

Regarding this clone: One junction end does not reproduce the germline sequence, and a read error may be involved. V is TRBV7-2 and J is TRBJ2-1; 9 nucleotides align to TRBD1. Looked up from germline, CDR1 is SGHTA and CDR2 is FQGNSA. The CDR3 totals 16 residues. CDR3 residues: CASSLAPSGQGNEQFF. CDR3 DNA sequence: TGTGCCAGCAGTTTAGCCCCCTCGGGACAGGGTAATGAGCAGTTCTTC.

This clone was detected only a few times. This rearrangement joins TRBV15 to TRBJ1-4; 8 bases line up with TRBD1. Germline CDR1 LNHNV, CDR2 YYDKDF (reference sequence). V trimming: 4 bases; J trimming: 8 bases; junction bases outside the gene matches: 15. CDR3 size: 17 residues. CDR3 coding DNA: TGTGCCACCAGCATCGGGCAGGGGGCAGATCTAAGCGAAAAACTGTTTTTT. As protein: CATSIGQGADLSEKLFF.

Here the CDR3 reads CASSSRLAGGVGFF. CDR3 bases: TGTGCCAGCAGCTCCAGACTAGCGGGGGGTGTCGGGTTCTTC. The V and J genes are TRBV11-3 and TRBJ2-1; TRBD2 matches at 13 bases. CDR1 is SGHNT and CDR2 is YENEEA in the germline V gene. The V segment lost 4 bases and the J segment 15 bases; nucleotides outside the gene matches: 9. CDR3 size: 14 residues.

This clone has just a few counts. The chain uses TRBV6-5 and TRBJ1-1; D gene uncertain. V was trimmed by 8 bases and J by 8 bases, leaving 15 bases between them. This CDR3 has 12 amino acids. Germline V lookup: CDR1 MNHEY, CDR2 SVGAGI. The CDR3 region is CASSEPPGEAFF. The CDR3 DNA follows: TGTGCCAGCTCCGAACCCCCCGGGGAAGCTTTCTTT.

This chain uses TRBV19 with TRBJ2-3; no clear D. Germline values: CDR1 LNHDA, CDR2 SQIVND (reference sequence). CDR3 length: 12 amino acids. Trimming took 3 bases from V and 3 from J, leaving 4 bases between them. The DNA of the CDR3 is TGTGCCAGTAGTATCCAGACAGATACGCAGTATTTT. The encoded protein is CASSIQTDTQYF.

The chain couples TRBV4-1 to TRBJ1-2; D might be TRBD1 (5 bases). V lost 2 bases and J lost 8, with 18 bases in between. This CDR3 comprises 15 residues. Germline V gene sequence: CDR1 MGHRA, CDR2 YSYEKL. The CDR3 reads CASSQPRRGVQGYTF. CDR3 DNA: TGCGCCAGCAGCCAACCCAGGCGAGGGGTTCAAGGCTACACCTTC.

V is TRBV19 and J is TRBJ2-7; D may be TRBD2 (5 bases). The V gene's germline CDR1 is LNHDA and CDR2 SQIVND (reference sequence). Trimming took 3 bases from V and 5 from J, leaving 11 bases between them. CDR3 size: 13 residues. CDR3 DNA sequence: TGTGCCAGTAGTATTTCGGGGTCCCACGAGCAGTACTTC. Protein: CASSISGSHEQYF. Combining the CDR3 with reference TRBV19 and TRBJ2-7 gives the whole variable domain DGGITQSPKYLFRKEGQNVTLSCEQNLNHDAMYWYRQDPGQGLRLIYYSQIVNDFQKGDIAEGYSVSREKKESFPLTVTSAQKNPTAFYLCASSISGSHEQYFGPGTRLTVT.

The chain carries TRBV5-1 and TRBJ1-5; 12 bases align to TRBD1. Germline trimming cut 5 bases from V and 5 bases from J; bases unmatched to any gene: 5. Looked up from germline, CDR1 is SGHRS and CDR2 is YFSETQ. This CDR3 contains 15 residues. CDR3 amino acids: CASRAGTGGDQPQHF. The CDR3, as DNA: TGCGCCAGCAGGGCCGGGACAGGGGGCGATCAGCCCCAGCATTTT.

The J gene is TRBJ1-1, the V gene TRBV6-2 or TRBV6-3; TRBD1 might be the D (5 bases). Germline V gene lookup returns CDR1 MNHEY and CDR2 SVGEGT. The ends were cut back, 0 bases at V and 7 bases at J, with 9 bases in the middle. This CDR3 region has 13 residues. CDR3: CASSYSDTREAFF. The CDR3 region has the DNA TGTGCCAGCAGTTACTCGGACACCCGTGAAGCTTTCTTT.

The genes are TRBV6-6 and TRBJ1-1; D possibly corresponds to TRBD1 (6 bases). The CDR3 extends over 14 amino acids. Between the trimmed V and J ends, which lost 4 bases and 5 bases, there was a span of 14 bases. Germline values: CDR1 MNHNY, CDR2 SVGAGI (reference sequence). The CDR3 nucleotides read TGTGCCAGCAGTTTGGGACATGGAGAAACTGAAGCTTTCTTT. Its translation: CASSLGHGETEAFF.

The chain links TRBV18 to TRBJ2-2, with 9 bases that match TRBD1. This CDR3 is built from 15 residues. The junction had 4 bases not matched to a gene; V was cut back by 4 bases and J by 4 bases. Germline CDR1 is KGHSH and CDR2 is LQKENI. The CDR3 DNA is TGTGCCAGCTCACTCCCGGGACAGGGCACCGGGGAGCTGTTTTTT. Protein: CASSLPGQGTGELFF.